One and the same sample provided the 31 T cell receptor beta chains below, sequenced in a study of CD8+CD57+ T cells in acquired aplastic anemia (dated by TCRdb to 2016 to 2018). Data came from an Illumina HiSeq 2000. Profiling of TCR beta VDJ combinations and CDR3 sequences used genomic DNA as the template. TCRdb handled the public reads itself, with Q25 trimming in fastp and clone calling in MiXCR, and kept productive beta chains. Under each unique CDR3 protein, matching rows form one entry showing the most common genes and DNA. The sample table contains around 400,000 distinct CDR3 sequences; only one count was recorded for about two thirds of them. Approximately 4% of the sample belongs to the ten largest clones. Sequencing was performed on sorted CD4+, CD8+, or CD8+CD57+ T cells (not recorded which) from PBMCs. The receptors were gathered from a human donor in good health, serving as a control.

CDR3 region: CASSPRVGGDRDTQYF. The CDR3 nucleotides read TGTGCCAGCAGCCCACGGGTAGGGGGCGACAGGGATACGCAGTATTTT. The gene calls are TRBV7-2 and TRBJ2-3, with TRBD1 matching 7 bases. The CDR3 sequence is 16 residues long. V dropped 5 bases and J dropped 6; count of bases not matched to a gene: 14. The germline V gene encodes CDR1 SGHTA and CDR2 FQGNSA.

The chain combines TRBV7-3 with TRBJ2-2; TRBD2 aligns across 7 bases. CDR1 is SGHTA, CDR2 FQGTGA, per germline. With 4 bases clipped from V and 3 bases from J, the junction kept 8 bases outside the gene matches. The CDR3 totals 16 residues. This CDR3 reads CASSSLEGGYTGELFF. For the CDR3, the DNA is TGTGCCAGCAGCTCCTTGGAGGGAGGGTACACCGGGGAGCTGTTTTTT.

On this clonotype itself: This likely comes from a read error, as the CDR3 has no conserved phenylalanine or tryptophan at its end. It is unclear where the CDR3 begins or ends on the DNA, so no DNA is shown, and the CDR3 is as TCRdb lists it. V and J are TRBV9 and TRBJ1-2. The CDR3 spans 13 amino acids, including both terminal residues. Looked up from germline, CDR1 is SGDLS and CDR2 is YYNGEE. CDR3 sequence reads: CASSEQLHEQFSV.

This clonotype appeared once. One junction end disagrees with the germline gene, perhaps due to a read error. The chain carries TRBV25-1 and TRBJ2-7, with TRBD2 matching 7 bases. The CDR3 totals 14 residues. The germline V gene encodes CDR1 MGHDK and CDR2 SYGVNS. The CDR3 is CASSVLRAGDEAFF. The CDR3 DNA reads TGTGCCAGCAGTGTGTTGCGCGCGGGGGATGAGGCGTTCTTT.

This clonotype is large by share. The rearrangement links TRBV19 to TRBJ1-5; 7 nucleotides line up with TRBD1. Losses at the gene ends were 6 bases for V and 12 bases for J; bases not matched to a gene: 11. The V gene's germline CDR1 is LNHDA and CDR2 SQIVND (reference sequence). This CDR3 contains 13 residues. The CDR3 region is CASSSDRLWFQHF. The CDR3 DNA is TGTGCCAGTAGCTCGGACAGGTTGTGGTTCCAGCATTTT.

The CDR3 reads CSASTGGGYGQTF. The CDR3 coding sequence is TGCAGTGCCAGTACAGGGGGCGGCTATGGCCAGACCTTC. The chain joins TRBV20-1 to TRBJ1-2, with 9 bases identical to TRBD1. The germline V gene encodes CDR1 DFQATT and CDR2 SNEGSKA (reference sequence). The CDR3 is 13 residues long. V shed 6 bases, J shed 14 bases, and the junction held 16 bases outside the gene matches.

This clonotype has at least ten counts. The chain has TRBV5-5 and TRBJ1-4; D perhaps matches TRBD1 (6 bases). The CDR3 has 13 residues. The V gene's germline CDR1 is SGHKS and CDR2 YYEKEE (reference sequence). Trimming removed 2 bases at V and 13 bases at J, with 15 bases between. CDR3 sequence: CASSFEGGEPLFF. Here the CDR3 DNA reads TGTGCCAGCAGCTTTGAGGGGGGGGAACCACTGTTTTTT.

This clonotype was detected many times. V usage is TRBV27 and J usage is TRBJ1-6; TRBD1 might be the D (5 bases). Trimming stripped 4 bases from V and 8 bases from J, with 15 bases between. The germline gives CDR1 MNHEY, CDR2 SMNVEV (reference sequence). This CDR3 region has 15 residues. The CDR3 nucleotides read TGTGCCAGCAGTTATTCGCGGGGGAGGGATTCACCCCTCCACTTT. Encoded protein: CASSYSRGRDSPLHF.

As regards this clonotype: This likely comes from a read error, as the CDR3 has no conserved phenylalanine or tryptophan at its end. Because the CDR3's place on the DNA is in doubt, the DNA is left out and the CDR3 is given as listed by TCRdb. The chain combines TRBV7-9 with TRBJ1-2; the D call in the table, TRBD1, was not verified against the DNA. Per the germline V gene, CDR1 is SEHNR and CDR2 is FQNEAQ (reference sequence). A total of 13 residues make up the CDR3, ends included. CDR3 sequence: CASTQLDRGLTEA.

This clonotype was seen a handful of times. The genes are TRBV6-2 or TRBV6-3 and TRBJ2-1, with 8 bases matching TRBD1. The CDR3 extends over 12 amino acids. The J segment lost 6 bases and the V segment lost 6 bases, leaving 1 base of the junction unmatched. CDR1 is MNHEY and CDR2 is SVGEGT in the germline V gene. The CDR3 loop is CASRGQVNEQFF. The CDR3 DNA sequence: TGTGCCAGCAGGGGACAGGTCAATGAGCAGTTCTTC.

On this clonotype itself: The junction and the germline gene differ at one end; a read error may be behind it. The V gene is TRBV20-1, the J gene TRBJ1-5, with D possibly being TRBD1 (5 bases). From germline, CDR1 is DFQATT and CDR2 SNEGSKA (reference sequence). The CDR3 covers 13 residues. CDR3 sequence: CSARAGRGEAQHF. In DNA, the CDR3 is TGCAGTGCCAGAGCGGGGCGGGGGGAGGCCCAGCATTTT.

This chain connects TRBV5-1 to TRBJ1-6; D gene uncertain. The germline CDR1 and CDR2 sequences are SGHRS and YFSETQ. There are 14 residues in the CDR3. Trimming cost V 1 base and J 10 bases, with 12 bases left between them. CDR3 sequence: CASSLLPARSPLHF. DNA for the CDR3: TGCGCCAGCAGCTTGTTACCGGCCAGGTCACCCCTCCACTTT.

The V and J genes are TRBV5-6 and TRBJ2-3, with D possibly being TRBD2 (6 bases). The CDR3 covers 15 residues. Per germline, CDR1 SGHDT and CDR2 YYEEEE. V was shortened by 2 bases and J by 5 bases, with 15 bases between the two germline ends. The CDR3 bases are TGTGCCAGCAGCTTCCTGGCCCAGGAGGGAGATACGCAGTATTTT. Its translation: CASSFLAQEGDTQYF.

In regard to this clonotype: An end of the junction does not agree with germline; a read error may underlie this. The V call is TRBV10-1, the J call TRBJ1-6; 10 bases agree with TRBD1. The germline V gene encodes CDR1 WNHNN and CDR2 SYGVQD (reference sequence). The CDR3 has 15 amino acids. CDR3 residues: CASSYRGQGDSRPLF. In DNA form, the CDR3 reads TGCGCCAGCAGTTACAGAGGACAGGGGGATTCACGCCCCCTCTTT.

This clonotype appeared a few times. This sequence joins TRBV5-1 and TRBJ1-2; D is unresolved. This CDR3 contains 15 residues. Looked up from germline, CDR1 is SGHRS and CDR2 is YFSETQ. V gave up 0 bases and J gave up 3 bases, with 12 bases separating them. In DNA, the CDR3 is TGCGCCAGCAGCTTGGGGGCGGGTTCGGACTATGGCTACACCTTC. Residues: CASSLGAGSDYGYTF. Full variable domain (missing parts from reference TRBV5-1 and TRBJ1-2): KAGVTQTPRYLIKTRGQQVTLSCSPISGHRSVSWYQQTPGQGLQFLFEYFSETQRNKGNFPGRFSGRQFSNSRSEMNVSTLELGDSALYLCASSLGAGSDYGYTFGSGTRLTVV.

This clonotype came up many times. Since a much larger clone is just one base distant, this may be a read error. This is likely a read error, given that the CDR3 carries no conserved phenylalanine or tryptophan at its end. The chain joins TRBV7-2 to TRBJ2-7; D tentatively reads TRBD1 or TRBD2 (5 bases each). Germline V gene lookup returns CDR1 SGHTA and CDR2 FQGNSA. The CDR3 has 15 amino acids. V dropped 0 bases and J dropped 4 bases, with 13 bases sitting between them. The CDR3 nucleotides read TGTGCCAGCAGCTTAGCGCAGTCTGGGGGTTACGAGCAGTACCTC. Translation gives CASSLAQSGGYEQYL.

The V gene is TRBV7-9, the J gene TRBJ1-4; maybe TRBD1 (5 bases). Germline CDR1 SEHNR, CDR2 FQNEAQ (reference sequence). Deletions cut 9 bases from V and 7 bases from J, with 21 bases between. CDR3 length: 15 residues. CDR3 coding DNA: TGTGCCAGAAATGACGGGAAGGGGCGTCCTGAAAAACTGTTTTTT. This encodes CARNDGKGRPEKLFF.

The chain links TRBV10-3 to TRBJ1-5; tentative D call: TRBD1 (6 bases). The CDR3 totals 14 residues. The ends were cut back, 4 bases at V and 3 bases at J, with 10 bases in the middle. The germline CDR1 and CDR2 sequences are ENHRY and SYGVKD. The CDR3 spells CAISGAGANQPQHF. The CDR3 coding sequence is TGTGCCATCAGTGGTGCAGGGGCCAATCAGCCCCAGCATTTT.

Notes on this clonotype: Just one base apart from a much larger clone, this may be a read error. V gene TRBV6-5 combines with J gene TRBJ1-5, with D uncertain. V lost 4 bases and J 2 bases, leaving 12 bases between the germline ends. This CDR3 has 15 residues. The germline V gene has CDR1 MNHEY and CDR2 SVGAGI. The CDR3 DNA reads TGTGCCAGCAGTTCGAACGGACTCGGCAATCAGCCCCAGCATTTT. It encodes CASSSNGLGNQPQHF.

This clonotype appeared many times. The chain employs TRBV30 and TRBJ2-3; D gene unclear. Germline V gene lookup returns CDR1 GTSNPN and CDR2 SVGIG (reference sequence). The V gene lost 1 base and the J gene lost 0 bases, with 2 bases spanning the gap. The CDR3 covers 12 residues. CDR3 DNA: TGTGCCTGGAGTGGTAGCACAGATACGCAGTATTTT. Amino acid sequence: CAWSGSTDTQYF.

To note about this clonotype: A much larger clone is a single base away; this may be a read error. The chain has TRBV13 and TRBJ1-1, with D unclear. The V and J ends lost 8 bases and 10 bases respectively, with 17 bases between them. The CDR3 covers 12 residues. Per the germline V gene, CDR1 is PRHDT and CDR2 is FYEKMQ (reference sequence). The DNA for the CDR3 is TGTGCCAGCGGTTACTCTAGGAAAGGAGCTTTCTTT. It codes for CASGYSRKGAFF.

In DNA, the CDR3 is TGCAGTGCTAAGGGAGTATCCTCAGAAGCTTTCTTT. This translates into CSAKGVSSEAFF. This sequence joins TRBV20-1 and TRBJ1-1; no clear D. The V and J ends lost 4 bases and 8 bases respectively, with 14 bases between them. Per the germline V gene, CDR1 is DFQATT and CDR2 is SNEGSKA (reference sequence). The CDR3 spans 12 residues.

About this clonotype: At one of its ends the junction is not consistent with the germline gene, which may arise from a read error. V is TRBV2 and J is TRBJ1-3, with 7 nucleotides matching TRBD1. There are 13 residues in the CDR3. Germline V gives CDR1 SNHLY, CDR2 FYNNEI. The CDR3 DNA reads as TGTACCGGACTGGGGGACAGCGGAAACACCATATGTTTT. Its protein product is CTGLGDSGNTICF. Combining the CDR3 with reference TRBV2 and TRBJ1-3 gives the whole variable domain EPEVTQTPSHQVTQMGQEVILRCVPISNHLYFYWYRQILGQKVEFLVSFYNNEISEKSEIFDDQFSVERPDGSNFTLKIRSTKLEDSAMYFCTGLGDSGNTICFGEGSWLTVV.

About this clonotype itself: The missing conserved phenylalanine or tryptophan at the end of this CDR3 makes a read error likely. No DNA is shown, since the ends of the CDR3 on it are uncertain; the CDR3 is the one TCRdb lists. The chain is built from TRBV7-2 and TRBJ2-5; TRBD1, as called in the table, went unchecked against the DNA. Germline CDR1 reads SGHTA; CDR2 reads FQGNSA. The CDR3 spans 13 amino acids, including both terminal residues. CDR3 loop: CASSTAAARNNSP.

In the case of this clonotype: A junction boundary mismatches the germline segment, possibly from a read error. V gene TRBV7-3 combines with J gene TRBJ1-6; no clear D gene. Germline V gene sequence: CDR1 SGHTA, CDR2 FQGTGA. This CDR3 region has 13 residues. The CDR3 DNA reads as TGTGCCAGCAGCCCCTTACAGAATTCTCCCCTTCTCTTT. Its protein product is CASSPLQNSPLLF.

The CDR3 bases are TGTGCCAGTAGTGCACGGGAACGGTTCTATGGCTACACCTTC. Translating it yields CASSARERFYGYTF. The V call is TRBV19, the J call TRBJ1-2; no reliable D call. CDR3 length equals 14 residues. The V end lost 5 bases, the J end lost 4 bases, and 14 bases lay between the germline ends. Germline assignment: CDR1 LNHDA and CDR2 SQIVND (reference sequence).

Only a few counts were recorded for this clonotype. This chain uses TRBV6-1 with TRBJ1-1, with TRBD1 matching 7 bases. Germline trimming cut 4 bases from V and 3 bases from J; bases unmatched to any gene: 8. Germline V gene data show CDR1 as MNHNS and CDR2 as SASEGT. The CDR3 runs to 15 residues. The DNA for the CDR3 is TGTGCCAGCAGTGTTCAGGGGGTTAGTTACACTGAAGCTTTCTTT. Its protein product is CASSVQGVSYTEAFF.

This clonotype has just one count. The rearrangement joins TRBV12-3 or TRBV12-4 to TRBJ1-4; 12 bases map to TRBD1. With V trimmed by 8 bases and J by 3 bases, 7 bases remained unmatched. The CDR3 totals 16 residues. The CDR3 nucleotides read TGTGCCAGCCCGGGACAGGGGGCTCTGTCTAATGAAAAACTGTTTTTT. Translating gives CASPGQGALSNEKLFF.

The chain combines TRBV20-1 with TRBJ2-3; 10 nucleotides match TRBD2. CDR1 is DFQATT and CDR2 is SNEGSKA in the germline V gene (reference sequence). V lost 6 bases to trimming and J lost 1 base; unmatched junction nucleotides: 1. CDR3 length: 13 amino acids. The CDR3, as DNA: TGCAGTGCCGGGACTAGCGGCACAGATACGCAGTATTTT. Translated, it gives CSAGTSGTDTQYF.

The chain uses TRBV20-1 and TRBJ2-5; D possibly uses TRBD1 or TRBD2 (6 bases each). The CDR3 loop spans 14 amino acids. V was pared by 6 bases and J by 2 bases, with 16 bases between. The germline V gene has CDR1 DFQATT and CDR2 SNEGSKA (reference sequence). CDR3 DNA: TGCAGTGCCGGCCCCGGGGGCCGGCAAGAGACCCAGTACTTC. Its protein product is CSAGPGGRQETQYF.

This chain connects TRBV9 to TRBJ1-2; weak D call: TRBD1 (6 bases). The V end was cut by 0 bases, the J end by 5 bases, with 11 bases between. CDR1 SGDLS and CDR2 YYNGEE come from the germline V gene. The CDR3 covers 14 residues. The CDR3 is CASSVVGAPYGYTF. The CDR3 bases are TGTGCCAGCAGCGTAGTGGGGGCCCCTTATGGCTACACCTTC.